One T cell receptor beta chain is described in this entry. Its antigen is still unknown. Based on a CD8+CD4-CCR7+CD45RA+ profile, naive CD8 T cells were sorted. The record originates from a study of molecular identifiers for immune sequencing clone quantification. General study points: The study found clones above 20 RNA copies held over 99% of effector molecules and under 1% in naive cells. Among approximately 1 million naive cells, as was reported, spiked Jurkat TCR RNA from one cell was detectable.

Previously described methods and listed TCR primers produced bulk TCR libraries. A single record per CDR3 protein comes from TCRdb applying MiXCR to the PCR reads. This table has around 480,000 distinct CDR3 sequences, roughly 23% appearing once. CDR3 length: 12 amino acids. Per germline, CDR1 SNHLY and CDR2 FYNNEI. The chain combines TRBV2 with TRBJ2-7; 7 positions match TRBD2. The source of this sequence is a human donor in good health. Some libraries in this study had Jurkat cell RNA spiked in. The sequencing input was naive CD8+ T cells from blood, with Jurkat cell RNA spiked in. Stated subset: FACS-sorted CD8+CD4-CCR7+CD45RA+ naive T cells. The CDR3 protein is CCSAGLGGEQYF. CDR3 nucleotides: TGTTGTTCAGCGGGGCTAGGTGGCGAGCAGTACTTC.